Listed here are 11 T cell receptor beta chains from one sample, sequenced in a study of regulatory T cells in long-lasting Graves disease. Time point reported: newly diagnosed GD, antithyroid drugs for less than 3 months. Preparation of the TCR library used RNA extracted from PBMCs. Arm-PCR of CDR3 regions with iRepertoire HTBI primers generated TCR beta libraries. Each CDR3 protein is one row after TCRdb ran MiXCR on the multiplex PCR reads. This repertoire shows around 250,000 distinct CDR3 sequences, approximately 18% found once; its top ten account for around 13%. These data also formed part of another study, on T cells in Graves' hyperthyroidism and ophthalmopathy.

Material: peripheral blood mononuclear cells (PBMCs), obtained at new diagnosis, from a patient treated with antithyroid drugs. The receptors were gathered from a woman aged 25 to 39 with Graves disease.

This clonotype has ten or more counts. This chain connects TRBV20-1 to TRBJ1-4, with D possibly TRBD1 on 5 matching bases. Per the germline V gene, CDR1 is DFQATT and CDR2 is SNEGSKA (reference sequence). V was trimmed by 3 bases and J by 3 bases, leaving 11 bases between them. The CDR3 extends over 14 amino acids. The CDR3 sequence is CSASPGTANEKLFF. CDR3 DNA: TGCAGTGCTAGCCCGGGGACGGCTAATGAAAAACTGTTTTTT.

This clonotype was recorded at least ten times. The chain uses TRBV6-5 and TRBJ1-5; D is unresolved. Per the germline V gene, CDR1 is MNHEY and CDR2 is SVGAGI. The CDR3 contains 14 residues. The V end was cut by 2 bases, the J end by 5 bases, with 10 bases between. Written as DNA, the CDR3 is TGTGCCAGCAGTTACGCCCTGGGCGATCAGCCCCAGCATTTT. This sequence encodes CASSYALGDQPQHF.

The chain employs TRBV18 and TRBJ2-1, with 12 nucleotides matching TRBD2. Losses at the gene ends were 3 bases for V and 3 bases for J; bases not matched to a gene: 3. This CDR3 spans 16 amino acids. Germline-derived CDR1 and CDR2 are KGHSH and LQKENI. The CDR3 protein is CASSPGLAGHYNEQFF. The CDR3 bases are TGTGCCAGCTCACCTGGACTAGCGGGACACTACAATGAGCAGTTCTTC.

This clonotype showed up many times. This chain links TRBV7-2 with TRBJ2-1, with 10 bases identical to TRBD2. Trimming cost V 6 bases and J 4 bases; bases outside gene matches: 9. Germline V gene sequence: CDR1 SGHTA, CDR2 FQGNSA. The CDR3 loop spans 16 amino acids. The CDR3 DNA reads TGTGCCAGCAGGGATCTAGCGGGGGCCCAGTACAATGAGCAGTTCTTC. Translating gives CASRDLAGAQYNEQFF.

To note about this clonotype: Given a much more abundant clone one base away, this may be a read error. The rearrangement links TRBV7-9 to TRBJ2-1; TRBD2 is a possible D gene (6 bases). Germline lookup yields CDR1 SEHNR and CDR2 FQNEAQ (reference sequence). The CDR3 consists of 19 residues. V lost 10 bases, J lost 0 bases, and 28 bases lay in between. In DNA form, the CDR3 reads TGTGCCATCAACCCAGGGCGTAGCGGAGCTTTGAACTCCTACAATGAGCAGTTCTTC. It codes for CAINPGRSGALNSYNEQFF.

There are many counts of this clonotype. This chain links TRBV12-3 or TRBV12-4 with TRBJ2-3; weak D call: TRBD2 (5 bases). V was pared by 6 bases and J by 1 base, with 14 bases between. The CDR3 has 15 residues. The DNA of the CDR3 is TGTGCCAGCAGCCCCCGGGATTTCGGCACAGATACGCAGTATTTT. Translation gives CASSPRDFGTDTQYF.

V gene TRBV9 combines with J gene TRBJ2-3, with 9 bases matching TRBD1. The CDR3 is 14 amino acids. Germline V gene data show CDR1 as SGDLS and CDR2 as YYNGEE. The J segment lost 6 bases and the V segment lost 3 bases, leaving 5 bases of the junction unmatched. The CDR3 DNA reads as TGTGCCAGCAGCGCCCGGACAGGGGCGGATACGCAGTATTTT. Translated, it gives CASSARTGADTQYF.

This clonotype was seen many times. At one end the junction does not follow the germline gene, possibly because of a read error. The CDR3 nucleotides read TGTGCCAGCAGCTCTTCAGGGGCCAACTATGGCTACACCTTC. Residues: CASSSSGANYGYTF. The chain has TRBV5-1 and TRBJ1-2, with D possibly TRBD1 on 6 matching bases. The CDR3 loop spans 14 amino acids. CDR1 is SGHRS and CDR2 is YFSETQ in the germline V gene.

A few counts support this clonotype. This chain joins TRBV7-2 and TRBJ2-5, with TRBD1 matching over 8 bases. The V segment lost 5 bases and the J segment 4 bases; nucleotides outside the gene matches: 9. Looked up from germline, CDR1 is SGHTA and CDR2 is FQGNSA. The CDR3 runs 15 residues. The CDR3 DNA follows: TGTGCCAGCAGCCTAGGACAGGGACCGATAGAGACCCAGTACTTC. It yields the protein CASSLGQGPIETQYF. Full variable domain (rest looked up from reference TRBV7-2 and TRBJ2-5): GAGVSQSPSNKVTEKGKDVELRCDPISGHTALYWYRQSLGQGLEFLIYFQGNSAPDKSGLPSDRFSAERTGGSVSTLTIQRTQQEDSAVYLCASSLGQGPIETQYFGPGTRLLVL.

The table lists this clonotype with many counts. The chain joins TRBV18 to TRBJ2-7; no reliable D call. Per the germline V gene, CDR1 is KGHSH and CDR2 is LQKENI. Trimming pared 2 bases from V and 1 base from J, leaving 9 bases between. This CDR3 comprises 14 residues. CDR3 region: CASSPWAGSYEQYF. Here the CDR3 DNA reads TGTGCCAGCTCACCATGGGCAGGATCCTACGAGCAGTACTTC.

This clonotype was observed at least ten times. The J gene is TRBJ1-5, the V gene TRBV6-1; D is unclear. The CDR3 has 13 residues. Trimming shortened V by 4 bases and J by 2 bases, and 6 bases separated the two germline ends. CDR1 is MNHNS and CDR2 is SASEGT in the germline V gene. This chain's CDR3 is CASSGVGNQPQHF. In DNA form, the CDR3 reads TGTGCCAGCAGTGGGGTTGGCAATCAGCCCCAGCATTTT.